The T cell receptor beta chain under discussion was sequenced for a study of blood T cells in healthy people across ages. Findings of the study overall: Getting older went along with TCR beta diversity per million T cells dropping roughly linearly.

Then a second PCR, running about 7 to 11 cycles, was carried out with a sample-barcoded 5' primer and a J-beta primer mix. MiXCR was run by TCRdb on the 5' RACE reads, yielding one entry per CDR3 protein. The sample consists of about 760,000 distinct CDR3 sequences, 20% to 25% of them appearing once. About this clonotype: What it recognizes is unknown.

V was shortened by 2 bases and J by 3 bases, with 11 bases between the two germline ends. The CDR3 is 14 amino acids. Germline assignment: CDR1 SGHRS and CDR2 YFSETQ. These data also formed part of another study, on T cells of mothers and their children. This second report adds: It was related mother-child pairs that showed slightly higher overlap than unrelated pairs, without reaching significance.

The clonotype was recovered from a boy younger than 18 in good health. The V and J genes are TRBV5-1 and TRBJ1-1, with D maybe TRBD1 (5 bases). The sequenced sample consisted of blood. The chain's CDR3 is CASSFGTAYTEAFF. In nucleotides, the CDR3 is TGCGCCAGCAGCTTTGGGACGGCATACACTGAAGCTTTCTTT.